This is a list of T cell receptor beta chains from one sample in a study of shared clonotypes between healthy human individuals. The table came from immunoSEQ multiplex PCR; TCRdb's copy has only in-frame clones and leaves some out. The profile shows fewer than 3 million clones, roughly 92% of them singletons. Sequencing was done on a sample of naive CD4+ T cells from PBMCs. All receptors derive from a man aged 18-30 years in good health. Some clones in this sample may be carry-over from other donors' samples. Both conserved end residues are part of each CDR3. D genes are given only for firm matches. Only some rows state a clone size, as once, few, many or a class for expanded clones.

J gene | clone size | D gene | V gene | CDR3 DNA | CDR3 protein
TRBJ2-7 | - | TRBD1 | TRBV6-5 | TGTGCCAGCAGCCAGGGGGTCTCCTACGAGCAGTACTTC | CASSQGVSYEQYF
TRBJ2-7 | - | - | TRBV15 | TGTGCCACCAGGGGGTACTCCTACGAGCAGTACTTC | CATRGYSYEQYF
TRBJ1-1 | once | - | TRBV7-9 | TGTGCCAGCAGCCGTCAGGGTGACACTGAAGCTTTCTTT | CASSRQGDTEAFF
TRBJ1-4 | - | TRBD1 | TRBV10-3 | TGTGCCATCAGTGAGGGGGGCGGGACAGAGAATGAAAAACTGTTTTTT | CAISEGGGTENEKLFF
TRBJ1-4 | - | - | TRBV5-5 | TGTGCCAGCAGCTTGGGACGGACGGCGGAAAAACTGTTTTTT | CASSLGRTAEKLFF
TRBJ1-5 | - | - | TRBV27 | TGTGCCAGCAGTTTATCGAGGAGGGCCGAAAGCAATCAGCCCCAGCATTTT | CASSLSRRAESNQPQHF
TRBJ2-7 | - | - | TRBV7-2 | TGTGCCAGCAGCATGGGGCAGAGGAACTCCTACGAGCAGTACTTC | CASSMGQRNSYEQYF
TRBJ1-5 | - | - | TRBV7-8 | TGTGCCAGCAGCTTGCCTAGTCAGCCCCAGCATTTT | CASSLPSQPQHF
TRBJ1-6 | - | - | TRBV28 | TGTGCCAGCAGTCCCCCGATCGGCCTGTATTCACCCCTCCACTTT | CASSPPIGLYSPLHF
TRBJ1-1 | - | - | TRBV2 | TGTGCCAGCAGTGACCGTGGTTTTCGGACTGAAGCTTTCTTT | CASSDRGFRTEAFF
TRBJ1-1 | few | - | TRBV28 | TGTGCCAGCACCAACCCGGGCCGAACTCTCGAAGCTTTCTTT | CASTNPGRTLEAFF
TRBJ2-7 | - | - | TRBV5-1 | TGCGCCAGCAGCTTGCTGTCAGGGGAACCCTACGAGCAGTACTTC | CASSLLSGEPYEQYF
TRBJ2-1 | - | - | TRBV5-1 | TGCGCCAGCAGTCAAAGGGAAGGGGGCTCCTACAATGAGCAGTTCTTC | CASSQREGGSYNEQFF
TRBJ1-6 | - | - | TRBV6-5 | TGTGCCAGCAGCCCAACAGGAATAGGATCATCCCTCCACTTT | CASSPTGIGSSLHF
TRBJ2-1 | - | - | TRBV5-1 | TGCGCCAGCAGCTTAGGCCTACTGGCCTCCTACAATGAGCAGTTCTTC | CASSLGLLASYNEQFF